This T cell receptor (beta chain) was identified during a study of blood T cell repertoires in COVID-19 (dated by TCRdb to between 2020 and 2021). General notes on the study: Samples covering the acute and convalescent phases of COVID-19 were provided by collaborators in the United States, Italy and Spain. The material from the prospective study consisted of cDNA or gDNA derived from T cells, B-cell-depleted T cells, or PBMCs. Subjects who had been exposed to COVID-19, were actively infected with it, or had recovered from it provided the deeply sampled blood TCRbeta repertoires that made up the dataset. The repertoires were made available in a free public database intended to serve as a resource for research on the immune response to SARS-CoV-2. The samples were drawn from the first 160 participants of the ongoing ImmuneRACE study and from under 1,500 subjects provided by 6 global collaborators. The sample metadata nearly always contained a de-identified subject ID, COVID-19 status, age in years and sex. HLA class I and class II types, where available, came from metadata supplied by the sample provider rather than from assay-based typing.

Details on this clone: Its antigen specificity is not known. No qualities accompany the bases; no much larger clone lies one base away.

The CDR3, cysteine through phenylalanine, is 13 amino acids long. Of the read, only the CDR3 DNA is kept; its 39 bases are in frame from base 1. V is reduced by 7 bases and J by 8 bases, leaving a spacing of 12 bases between them. CDR1 and CDR2 are read off the germline V gene as MNHEY and SVGAGI. The study at large found these results: The quantity of clinical and demographic metadata differed by source and by participant and was supplied without curation.

Each collaborating institution followed its own protocols to collect whole blood in K2EDTA tubes. Collaborator samples were shipped for TCRbeta analysis as frozen whole blood, isolated PBMCs, or DNA extracted from either sample type. TCRbeta CDR3 regions were amplified from genomic DNA by means of the immunoSEQ Assay, a bias-controlled multiplex PCR. Regarding the original processing steps: The number of nucleated cells in each sample was estimated by amplification of reference gene primers within the assay. To quantify the absolute abundance of each unique TCRbeta CDR3 rearrangement, sequence reads were collapsed and filtered. For each sample, productive Simpson clonality was calculated by taking the square root of Simpson's diversity index across productive rearrangements. This is the immuneACCESS table as TCRdb keeps it, with only in-frame sequences that have V and J called. A part of the clones is gone; compared with another copy, unresolved V genes explain less than half, and the rest is unexplained. V, J and clone size derive from that table, while D and trimming were established from the DNA sequence. This sample gives about 87,000 clones in total; roughly 80% of them show up just once. The ten largest clones take up approximately 4.6% of the sample.

The TCR sequence derives from a woman aged 50 to 60 with acute or convalescent COVID-19. The sample was peripheral blood. This chain joins TRBV6-5 to TRBJ1-6; there is no confident call for the D gene. The DNA sequence follows: TGTGCCAGCATGTCGGTTTCGGATTCACCCCTCCACTTT. Its protein is CASMSVSDSPLHF.